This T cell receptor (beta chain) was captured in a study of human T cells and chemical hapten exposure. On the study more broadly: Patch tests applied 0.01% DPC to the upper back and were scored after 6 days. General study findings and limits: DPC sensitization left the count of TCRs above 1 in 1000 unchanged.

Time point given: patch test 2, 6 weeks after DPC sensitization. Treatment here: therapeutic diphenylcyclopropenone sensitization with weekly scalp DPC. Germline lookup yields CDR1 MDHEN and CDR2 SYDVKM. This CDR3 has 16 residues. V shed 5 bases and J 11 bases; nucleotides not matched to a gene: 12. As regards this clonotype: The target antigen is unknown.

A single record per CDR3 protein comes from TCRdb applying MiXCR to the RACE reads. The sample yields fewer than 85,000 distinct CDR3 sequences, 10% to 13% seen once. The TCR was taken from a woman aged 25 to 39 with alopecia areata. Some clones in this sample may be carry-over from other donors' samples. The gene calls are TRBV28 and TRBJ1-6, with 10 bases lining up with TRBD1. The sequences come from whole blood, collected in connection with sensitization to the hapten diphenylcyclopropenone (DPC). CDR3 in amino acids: CASSPTEWDRGTPLHF. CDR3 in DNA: TGTGCCAGCAGTCCTACTGAATGGGACAGGGGAACACCCCTCCACTTT.